Reported below is one T cell receptor (beta chain). Antigen unknown. CDR1 and CDR2 (germline): SGHRS, YFSETQ. CDR3 size: 15 residues. The V end was cut by 0 bases, the J end by 5 bases, with 15 bases between. The data derive from a study of cytomegalovirus exposure and HLA in healthy donors. Overall study results and limits: According to a later analysis, donors in an Asian-associated ancestry cluster reportedly had fewer N-insertions than the roughly 640-donor mean. The authors considered a cluster of highly shared sequence variants likely to be a sequencing artifact.

With 60 Vbeta and 13 Jbeta primers, the PCR was carried out. Assay: immunoSEQ multiplex PCR; the TCRdb copy retains only in-frame clones and omits some. Among around 130,000 clones listed, roughly four fifths were seen once. This TCR was sampled from a woman aged 55-75 years in good health and CMV-seronegative. The chain links TRBV5-1 to TRBJ2-7; the D gene is possibly TRBD2 (5 bases). The sample comprised PBMCs. This CDR3 is CASSLVQAAGDEQYF. CDR3 sequence (DNA): TGCGCCAGCAGCTTGGTTCAGGCGGCCGGGGACGAGCAGTACTTC. Full variable domain (rest looked up from reference TRBV5-1 and TRBJ2-7): KAGVTQTPRYLIKTRGQQVTLSCSPISGHRSVSWYQQTPGQGLQFLFEYFSETQRNKGNFPGRFSGRQFSNSRSEMNVSTLELGDSALYLCASSLVQAAGDEQYFGPGTRLTVT.